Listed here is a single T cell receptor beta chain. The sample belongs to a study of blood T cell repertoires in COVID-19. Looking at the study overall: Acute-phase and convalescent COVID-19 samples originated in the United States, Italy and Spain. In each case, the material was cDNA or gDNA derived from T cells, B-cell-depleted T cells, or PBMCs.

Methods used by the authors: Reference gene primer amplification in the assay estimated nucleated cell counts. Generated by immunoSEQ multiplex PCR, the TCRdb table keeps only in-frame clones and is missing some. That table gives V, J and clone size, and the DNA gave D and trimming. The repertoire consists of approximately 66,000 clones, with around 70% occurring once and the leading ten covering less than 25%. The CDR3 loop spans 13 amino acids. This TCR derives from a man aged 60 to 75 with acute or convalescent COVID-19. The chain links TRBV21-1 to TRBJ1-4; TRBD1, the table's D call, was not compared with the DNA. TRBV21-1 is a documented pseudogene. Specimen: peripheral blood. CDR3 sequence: CASRQGPNEKLFF. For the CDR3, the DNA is TGTGCCAGCAGACAGGGCCCAAATGAAAAACTGTTTTTT.